This T cell receptor (beta chain) emerged from a study of cytomegalovirus exposure and HLA in healthy donors. Deletions cut 7 bases from V and 7 bases from J, with 16 bases between. This CDR3 has 14 amino acids. Germline V gene lookup returns CDR1 ENHRY and CDR2 SYGVKD. Amplification used 60 Vbeta primers and 13 Jbeta primers. The method was immunoSEQ multiplex PCR; TCRdb's version includes in-frame clones alone and lacks a portion of them. The sample shows 150,000 to 190,000 clones, 82% of them seen only once. Study-wide points: Later examination showed HLA-associated TCR beta chains had greater clonal expansion than equally common others. Cytomegalovirus status was reportedly diagnosed by the classifier with high sensitivity and specificity.

This clone was seen a few times. As yet, its antigen is unknown. Sequenced input: PBMCs. V gene TRBV10-3 combines with J gene TRBJ1-4; D is perhaps TRBD1 (5 bases). The origin of this receptor is a woman in her forties or fifties in good health and CMV-seropositive. The CDR3 loop is CAIKSGRGSEKLFF. The CDR3 region has the DNA TGTGCCATCAAGTCGGGGAGGGGCAGTGAAAAACTGTTTTTT.